The present T cell receptor beta chain was sequenced within a study of cytomegalovirus exposure and HLA in healthy donors. Sequencing was performed with immunoSEQ multiplex PCR; in TCRdb, only in-frame clones are kept and a portion is missing. Of roughly 77,000 clones listed, 90% to 95% are singletons. Study-wide results and limits: Cytomegalovirus-associated TCR beta chains were listed, numbering 164. It was confirmed in vitro that three of the CMV-associated chains were specific for CMV antigens.

This clone was detected a few times. The antigen is undetermined. The junction does not match germline at one end; this may be a read error. The donors belonged to the roughly 110-subject validation cohort, separate from the roughly 600-subject first cohort. This CDR3 has 12 residues. Germline V gene lookup returns CDR1 SQVTM and CDR2 ANQGSEA. The sample was PBMCs. This chain joins TRBV29-1 and TRBJ1-2, with D unresolved. The receptor's source is a woman aged 18-29 years in good health and CMV-seronegative. Written as DNA, the CDR3 is TGCAGCGTCGAAGCGGTTCCGGGGGGCTACACCTTC. Translated: CSVEAVPGGYTF.